This entry lists 11 T cell receptor beta chains sequenced from one sample in a study of shared clonotypes between healthy human individuals. Libraries were prepared by immunoSEQ multiplex PCR; TCRdb keeps only in-frame clonotypes and omits some of them. This sample has over a million clones; approximately 98.5% occur once, and the top ten carry about 0.35%. Sequencing was performed on naive CD4+ T cells sorted from blood. Subset noted: CD45RA+ positively selected. The receptor set was obtained from a young man in good health.

This chain joins TRBV10-2 and TRBJ2-1; 10 bases are a match to TRBD2. Per the germline V gene, CDR1 is WSHSY and CDR2 is SAAADI. The CDR3 extends over 17 amino acids. V was pared by 4 bases and J by 3 bases, with 9 bases of the junction left unmatched. The CDR3, as DNA: TGCGCCAGCAGTGTAAGACCGGGACTAGCGAGCTACAATGAGCAGTTCTTC. As protein: CASSVRPGLASYNEQFF.

V usage is TRBV10-3 and J usage is TRBJ2-7, with TRBD2 matching over 12 bases. CDR1 and CDR2 (germline): ENHRY, SYGVKD. V was clipped by 4 bases and J by 3 bases; unmatched bases: 4. This CDR3 spans 15 amino acids. The CDR3 region is CAISGLAGGNYEQYF. The DNA of the CDR3 is TGTGCCATCAGTGGTCTAGCGGGAGGGAACTACGAGCAGTACTTC.

The V call is TRBV7-8, the J call TRBJ2-3; perhaps TRBD2 as D (6 bases). CDR3 length: 17 residues. Germline V gene lookup returns CDR1 SGHVS and CDR2 FQNEAQ. Trimming took off 1 base at V and 5 bases at J, with 19 bases between the two ends. Here the CDR3 reads CASSLVDWGESGDTQYF. As DNA, the CDR3 is TGTGCCAGCAGCTTAGTGGATTGGGGGGAAAGTGGAGATACGCAGTATTTT.

The chain joins TRBV7-3 to TRBJ2-1; TRBD2 aligns across 9 bases. V was pared by 1 base and J by 4 bases, with 14 bases of the junction left unmatched. Germline V CDR1 and CDR2: SGHTA, FQGTGA. This CDR3 is built from 19 residues. This CDR3 is CASSLNGRGSGSVYNEQFF. In DNA, the CDR3 is TGTGCCAGCAGCTTAAACGGCCGGGGTAGCGGGAGTGTATACAATGAGCAGTTCTTC.

The gene calls are TRBV7-6 and TRBJ1-1; 8 nucleotides match TRBD1. Losses at the gene ends were 3 bases for V and 2 bases for J; bases not matched to a gene: 8. The germline gives CDR1 SGHVS, CDR2 FNYEAQ. There are 16 residues in the CDR3. This chain's CDR3 is CASSLGAGQGNTEAFF. The CDR3 coding sequence is TGTGCCAGCAGCTTGGGGGCCGGACAGGGAAACACTGAAGCTTTCTTT.

The V call is TRBV2, the J call TRBJ2-7, with D perhaps matching TRBD1 or TRBD2 (6 bases each). Per germline, CDR1 SNHLY and CDR2 FYNNEI. The CDR3 length is 12 residues. The V end was cut by 11 bases, the J end by 1 base, with 12 bases between. The CDR3 spells CAGGTYSYEQYF. DNA for the CDR3: TGTGCCGGCGGGACATATTCCTACGAGCAGTACTTC.

This clone has only one observation. This sequence joins TRBV27 and TRBJ2-5, with 11 bases fitting TRBD2. Per germline, CDR1 MNHEY and CDR2 SMNVEV (reference sequence). J was trimmed by 5 bases and V by 5 bases; bases with no gene match: 4. The CDR3 has 14 residues. The CDR3 DNA sequence: TGTGCCAGCAGTAAACTAGCGGGAGTTGAGACCCAGTACTTC. It is translated as CASSKLAGVETQYF.

V and J are TRBV20-1 and TRBJ1-2; maybe TRBD1 (6 bases). The CDR3 runs 11 residues. The V end was cut by 3 bases, the J end by 8 bases, with 10 bases between. Germline CDR1 is DFQATT and CDR2 is SNEGSKA (reference sequence). The CDR3 region is CSASHRDGYTF. The CDR3 coding sequence is TGCAGTGCTAGTCACAGGGACGGCTACACCTTC.

The V call is TRBV19, the J call TRBJ2-3; TRBD2 is a possible D gene (6 bases). Germline V lookup: CDR1 LNHDA, CDR2 SQIVND (reference sequence). The length of the CDR3 is 15 residues. Trimming shortened V by 5 bases and J by 6 bases, and 18 bases separated the two germline ends. CDR3 protein: CASSSHSTGGDTQYF. The CDR3 DNA reads as TGTGCCAGTAGTTCTCACTCGACTGGGGGGGATACGCAGTATTTT.

Only one count was recorded for this clone. CDR3 residues: CASSLGQGTYNEQFF. In nucleotides, the CDR3 is TGTGCCAGCAGCTTAGGACAGGGAACCTACAATGAGCAGTTCTTC. The V call is TRBV11-2, the J call TRBJ2-1; TRBD1 aligns across 7 bases. The trim removed 1 base at V and 2 bases at J, leaving 2 bases unmatched. CDR1 and CDR2 from the germline V gene are SGHAT and FQNNGV. CDR3 size: 15 residues.

The V call is TRBV11-3, the J call TRBJ2-7; D gene ambiguous. V lost 0 bases and J 2 bases, leaving 11 bases between the germline ends. Per the germline V gene, CDR1 is SGHNT and CDR2 is YENEEA. This CDR3 is 15 amino acids long. The CDR3 bases are TGTGCCAGCAGCTTAGAGCACAATCCCCCCTACGAGCAGTACTTC. It yields the protein CASSLEHNPPYEQYF.